Presented here are 24 T cell receptor beta chains from one specimen sequenced in a study of blood T cell repertoires in COVID-19. Assay: immunoSEQ multiplex PCR; the TCRdb copy retains only in-frame clones and omits some. The sample contains 150,000 to 200,000 clones, roughly 79% of which appear only once. Sequenced input: peripheral blood. The origin of the receptors is a woman of 80 years or more with acute or convalescent COVID-19.

This clone was seen only a few times. This sample includes further DNA sequences coding for the same CDR3. The chain carries TRBV7-9 and TRBJ1-3; no clear D gene. Trimming cost V 4 bases and J 4 bases, with 11 bases left between them. CDR1 is SEHNR, CDR2 FQNEAQ, per germline (reference sequence). The CDR3 is 14 amino acids. CDR3 coding DNA: TGTGCCAGCAGCTCGCGGGGATCGGGAAACACCATATATTTT. Its translation is CASSSRGSGNTIYF.

This clone has a single count. This sequence joins TRBV7-2 and TRBJ1-2, with TRBD1 matching 8 bases. The ends lost 5 bases at V and 7 bases at J; junction bases unmatched: 9. The CDR3 consists of 14 residues. Germline CDR1 is SGHTA and CDR2 is FQGNSA. For the CDR3, the DNA is TGTGCCAGCAGCCCAGAGGACAGGGCGCGTGGCTACACCTTC. Protein product: CASSPEDRARGYTF.

The chain couples TRBV3-1 (or the pseudogene TRBV3-2) to TRBJ1-2, with unresolved D. CDR1 LGHDT and CDR2 YNNKEL come from the germline V gene (reference sequence). V dropped 1 base and J dropped 3 bases, with 12 bases sitting between them. This CDR3 is built from 15 residues. The CDR3 sequence is CASSQARGAHYGYTF. The DNA of the CDR3 is TGTGCCAGCAGCCAAGCTCGGGGAGCCCACTATGGCTACACCTTC.

The V and J genes are TRBV30 and TRBJ2-7, with D possibly matching TRBD1 (5 bases). The CDR3 runs to 13 residues. V lost 1 base to trimming and J lost 3 bases, with 10 bases between them. Per germline, CDR1 GTSNPN and CDR2 SVGIG (reference sequence). DNA of the CDR3: TGTGCCTGGAGTGAGTGGCAGGGCTACGAGCAGTACTTC. It translates to CAWSEWQGYEQYF.

The chain couples TRBV6-6 to TRBJ2-1; a weak D match, TRBD2 (6 bases). Trimming pared 6 bases from V and 9 bases from J, leaving 15 bases between. CDR3 length: 13 residues. Per germline, CDR1 MNHNY and CDR2 SVGAGI (reference sequence). The CDR3 region has the DNA TGTGCCAGCAGCTACCGCGGGAAAAGTGAGCAGTTCTTC. Amino acid sequence: CASSYRGKSEQFF.

The chain recombines TRBV4-3 with TRBJ2-7, with a weak D call TRBD2 (7 bases). Per the germline V gene, CDR1 is LGHNA and CDR2 is YSLEER. The CDR3 runs 19 residues. V shed 0 bases and J shed 2 bases, with 23 bases lying between them. The chain's CDR3 is CASSQEGASGRNRPYEQYF. The CDR3 bases are TGCGCCAGCAGCCAAGAGGGGGCTAGCGGCCGAAATCGGCCCTACGAGCAGTACTTC.

This clone was detected once. The gene calls are TRBV7-2 and TRBJ2-2, with 13 bases fitting TRBD2. CDR1 and CDR2 from the germline V gene are SGHTA and FQGNSA. The V segment lost 5 bases and the J segment 6 bases; nucleotides outside the gene matches: 9. This CDR3 is built from 17 residues. CDR3 in amino acids: CASSRRTSGSRAGELFF. The DNA of the CDR3 is TGTGCCAGCAGCCGCCGGACTAGCGGGAGCAGGGCCGGGGAGCTGTTTTTT.

This chain uses TRBV12-3 or TRBV12-4 with TRBJ1-2; no clear D gene. This CDR3 has 13 amino acids. Between the trimmed V and J ends, which lost 6 bases and 6 bases, there was a span of 14 bases. For the CDR3, the DNA is TGTGCCAGCAGCCATTTCCCGGGAGATGGCTACACCTTC. This encodes CASSHFPGDGYTF.

The chain combines TRBV5-1 with TRBJ1-1, with TRBD1 matching 7 bases. From germline, CDR1 is SGHRS and CDR2 YFSETQ. The length of the CDR3 is 15 residues. V gave up 1 base and J gave up 6 bases; unmatched junction bases: 9. CDR3 loop: CASSLTGAQGPEAFF. In DNA, the CDR3 is TGCGCCAGCAGCTTGACAGGGGCGCAGGGCCCTGAAGCTTTCTTT.

The CDR3 DNA sequence: TGTGCCAGCAGTCTAGCGGGAGGGCCGTGGAATGAGCAGTTCTTC. It encodes CASSLAGGPWNEQFF. This chain uses TRBV7-9 with TRBJ2-1; 12 bases are shared with TRBD2. The ends lost 6 bases at V and 7 bases at J; junction bases unmatched: 7. There are 15 residues in the CDR3. The germline gives CDR1 SEHNR, CDR2 FQNEAQ (reference sequence).

V gene TRBV12-3 or TRBV12-4 combines with J gene TRBJ2-2; D not certain. V dropped 6 bases and J dropped 6 bases, with 8 bases sitting between them. The CDR3 runs to 12 residues. This CDR3 reads CASRPLAGELFF. CDR3 DNA: TGTGCCAGCAGACCCCTAGCCGGGGAGCTGTTTTTT.

The genes are TRBV6-2 or TRBV6-3 and TRBJ2-3; D remains ambiguous. V dropped 3 bases and J dropped 2 bases, with 15 bases sitting between them. Germline V gives CDR1 MNHEY, CDR2 SVGEGT. The CDR3 has 16 residues. CDR3 sequence reads: CASSYILGRNTDTQYF. The CDR3 nucleotides read TGTGCCAGCAGTTATATTTTGGGCAGAAACACAGATACGCAGTATTTT.

V is TRBV12-3 or TRBV12-4 and J is TRBJ1-5; 7 nucleotides match TRBD1. The CDR3 sequence is 12 residues long. The V and J ends lost 8 bases and 5 bases, in that order; junction bases with no gene match: 3. For the CDR3, the DNA is TGTGCCAGCCGGGACAGAGATCAGCCCCAGCATTTT. Translated: CASRDRDQPQHF.

This sequence joins TRBV2 and TRBJ1-2, with D perhaps matching TRBD1 (6 bases). Germline V lookup: CDR1 SNHLY, CDR2 FYNNEI. Between the trimmed V and J ends, which lost 8 bases and 0 bases, there was a span of 19 bases. The CDR3 is 16 residues long. The CDR3 sequence is CASGPLGAVANYGYTF. The CDR3 DNA reads as TGTGCCAGCGGTCCTCTGGGGGCGGTGGCTAACTATGGCTACACCTTC.

This clone turned up a few times. The rearrangement links TRBV6-2 or TRBV6-3 to TRBJ2-5; 7 bases are shared with TRBD2. With V trimmed by 6 bases and J by 4 bases, 14 bases remained unmatched. The CDR3 loop spans 16 amino acids. Germline CDR1 is MNHEY and CDR2 is SVGEGT. The CDR3 DNA reads TGTGCCAGCAGCCCTGTGTGGCGGGAGAGGAGAGAGACCCAGTACTTC. The encoded protein is CASSPVWRERRETQYF.

V usage is TRBV6-5 and J usage is TRBJ1-5; perhaps TRBD1 as D (5 bases). CDR3 length equals 14 residues. Germline CDR1 and CDR2: MNHEY and SVGAGI. Trimming removed 5 bases from V and 6 bases from J, with 14 bases in between. This chain's CDR3 is CASSLGHGGQPQHF. CDR3 bases: TGTGCCAGCAGTCTGGGCCACGGGGGTCAGCCCCAGCATTTT.

This clone showed up just once. The chain couples TRBV27 to TRBJ2-1; 12 bases agree with TRBD2. Germline V CDR1 and CDR2: MNHEY, SMNVEV (reference sequence). The trim removed 2 bases at V and 9 bases at J, leaving 8 bases unmatched. The CDR3 is 16 amino acids. CDR3 DNA sequence: TGTGCCAGCAGTTTAGCAGGACTAGCGGGACGGAGTGAGCAGTTCTTC. Translating it yields CASSLAGLAGRSEQFF.

The chain carries TRBV9 and TRBJ2-3; a weak D match, TRBD2 (6 bases). Germline CDR1 and CDR2: SGDLS and YYNGEE. This CDR3 is 13 amino acids long. V lost 3 bases and J lost 4, with 9 bases in between. DNA for the CDR3: TGTGCCAGCAGCGCGGACTATTCAGATACGCAGTATTTT. Residues: CASSADYSDTQYF.

V and J are TRBV6-2 or TRBV6-3 and TRBJ2-4; 7 nucleotides align to TRBD1. Germline assignment: CDR1 MNHEY and CDR2 SVGEGT. The V segment lost 0 bases and the J segment 8 bases; nucleotides outside the gene matches: 1. The CDR3 runs 13 residues. CDR3 DNA sequence: TGTGCCAGCAGTTACTCAGGGGGCGACATTCAGTACTTC. This gives the protein CASSYSGGDIQYF.

This clone was found once. The chain links TRBV4-3 to TRBJ2-1, with 10 bases that match TRBD2. CDR3 size: 19 residues. CDR1 and CDR2 from the germline V gene are LGHNA and YSLEER. V was pared by 0 bases and J by 7 bases, with 15 bases of the junction left unmatched. CDR3 in DNA: TGCGCCAGCAGCCAAGATATGGGGACTAGCGACATGTCTAAGAATGAGCAGTTCTTC. Translation: CASSQDMGTSDMSKNEQFF.

V is TRBV9 and J is TRBJ1-1; D is possibly TRBD1 (6 bases). This CDR3 comprises 14 residues. V was clipped by 3 bases and J by 1 base, with 10 bases between them. Germline CDR1 is SGDLS and CDR2 is YYNGEE. The DNA of the CDR3 is TGTGCCAGCAGCGCCGGACAGCCGAACACTGAAGCTTTCTTT. Translating it yields CASSAGQPNTEAFF.

The chain joins TRBV7-2 to TRBJ1-6; 10 nucleotides match TRBD1. Trimming removed 5 bases from V and 11 bases from J; junction bases left unmatched: 9. The CDR3 sequence is 15 residues long. CDR1 and CDR2 from the germline V gene are SGHTA and FQGNSA. In nucleotides, the CDR3 is TGTGCCAGCAGCGCGCGGGACAGGGGAGCTCCACCCCTCCACTTT. It is translated as CASSARDRGAPPLHF.

There are a few counts of this clone. The chain couples TRBV4-1 to TRBJ1-4; D unclear. The V end lost 5 bases, the J end lost 0 bases, and 10 bases lay between the germline ends. CDR1 is MGHRA, CDR2 YSYEKL, per germline. The CDR3 is made up of 15 amino acids. Here the CDR3 DNA reads TGCGCCAGCAGCTCCGGACTGACAACTAATGAAAAACTGTTTTTT. It translates to CASSSGLTTNEKLFF.

The chain has TRBV4-1 and TRBJ1-2; D gene unclear. V shed 5 bases and J shed 2 bases, with 12 bases lying between them. From germline, CDR1 is MGHRA and CDR2 YSYEKL. The CDR3 has 14 amino acids. In DNA form, the CDR3 reads TGCGCCAGCAGCGCCCTAGATTGGAACTATGGCTACACCTTC. The encoded protein is CASSALDWNYGYTF.